This TCR beta chain is drawn from a study of blood T cell repertoires in COVID-19. In the study overall: Material from acute and convalescent COVID-19 was sourced from the United States, Italy and Spain. In each case, the material was cDNA or gDNA derived from T cells, B-cell-depleted T cells, or PBMCs.

V was shortened by 2 bases and J by 4 bases, with 8 bases between the two germline ends. The CDR3 is 13 amino acids. Germline CDR1 and CDR2: SGHTA and FQGNSA. Per the original methods: Scientists estimated how many nucleated cells there were by amplifying reference gene primers. TCRdb keeps only in-frame clones here, not all; method: immunoSEQ multiplex PCR. The V and J calls and clone size were taken over from that table, and D and trimming were inferred from the DNA. This table holds about 100,000 clones, around four fifths found once. Sequencing input: peripheral blood. This sequence was found in a man aged 45-65 years with active or convalescent COVID-19. V usage is TRBV7-2 and J usage is TRBJ2-5; D is unclear. The CDR3 region is CASSLMELETQYF. The CDR3 DNA sequence: TGTGCCAGCAGCTTAATGGAGTTAGAGACCCAGTACTTC.